The 2 T cell receptor beta chains below come from one sample, sequenced in a study of T cell repertoires in cytomegalovirus infection. These receptors have no identified antigens. TCRdb processed the reads anew with MiXCR; each CDR3 protein has one entry. The sample carries about half a million distinct CDR3 sequences, roughly 34% recorded once. Sample: cultured PBMCs, taken from culture after CMV antigen stimulation. The receptors shown here come from a human donor in good health (CMV status not recorded). Some clones in this sample may be carry-over from other donors' samples.

This clonotype was observed a few times. The V call is TRBV20-1, the J call TRBJ2-1; TRBD2 aligns across 10 bases. CDR1 is DFQATT and CDR2 is SNEGSKA in the germline V gene (reference sequence). J gave up 7 bases and V 0 bases, and 3 bases lay outside the gene matches. The CDR3 covers 14 residues. The chain's CDR3 is CSAREGSGRNEQFF. The CDR3 DNA reads as TGCAGTGCTAGAGAGGGTAGCGGGAGGAATGAGCAGTTCTTC.

The chain is built from TRBV7-6 and TRBJ2-5, with 12 bases that match TRBD1. This CDR3 contains 16 residues. CDR1 and CDR2 from the germline V gene are SGHVS and FNYEAQ. V dropped 4 bases and J dropped 5; count of bases not matched to a gene: 8. DNA for the CDR3: TGTGCCAGCAGCTCCACCGGGACAGGGGGCGCGGAGACCCAGTACTTC. Encoded protein: CASSSTGTGGAETQYF.